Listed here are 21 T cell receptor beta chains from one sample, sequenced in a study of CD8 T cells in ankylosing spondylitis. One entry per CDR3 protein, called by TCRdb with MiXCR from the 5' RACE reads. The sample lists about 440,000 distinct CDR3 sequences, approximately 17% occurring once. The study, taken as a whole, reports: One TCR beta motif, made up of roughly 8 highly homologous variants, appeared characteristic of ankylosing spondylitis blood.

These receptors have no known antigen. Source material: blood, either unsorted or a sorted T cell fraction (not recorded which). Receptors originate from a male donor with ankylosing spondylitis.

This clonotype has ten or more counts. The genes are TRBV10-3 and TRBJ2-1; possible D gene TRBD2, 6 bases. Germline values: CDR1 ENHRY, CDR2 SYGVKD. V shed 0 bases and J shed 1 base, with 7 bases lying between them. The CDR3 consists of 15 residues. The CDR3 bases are TGTGCCATCAGTGAGTCGGCGGGATCCTACAATGAGCAGTTCTTC. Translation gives CAISESAGSYNEQFF.

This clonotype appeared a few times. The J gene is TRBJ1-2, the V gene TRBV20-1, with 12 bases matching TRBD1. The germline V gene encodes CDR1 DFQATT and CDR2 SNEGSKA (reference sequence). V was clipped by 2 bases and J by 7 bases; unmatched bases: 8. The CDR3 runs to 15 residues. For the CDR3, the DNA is TGCAGTGCTAGACGGCCGGGACAGGGGGCAGGTGGCTACACCTTC. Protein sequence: CSARRPGQGAGGYTF.

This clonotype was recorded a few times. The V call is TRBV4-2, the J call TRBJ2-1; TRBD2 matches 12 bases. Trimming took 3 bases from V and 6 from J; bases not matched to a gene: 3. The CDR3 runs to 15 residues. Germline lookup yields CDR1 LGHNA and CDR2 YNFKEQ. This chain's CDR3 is CASSQTSGSGNEQFF. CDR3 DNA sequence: TGTGCCAGCAGCCAGACTAGCGGGAGCGGCAATGAGCAGTTCTTC.

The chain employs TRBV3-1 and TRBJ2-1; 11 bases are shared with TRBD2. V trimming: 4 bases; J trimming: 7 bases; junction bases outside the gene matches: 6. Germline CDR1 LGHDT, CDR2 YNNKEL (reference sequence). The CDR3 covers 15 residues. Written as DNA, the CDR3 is TGTGCCAGCAGCCGTAGCGGGGGGGCCCGGAATGAGCAGTTCTTC. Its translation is CASSRSGGARNEQFF.

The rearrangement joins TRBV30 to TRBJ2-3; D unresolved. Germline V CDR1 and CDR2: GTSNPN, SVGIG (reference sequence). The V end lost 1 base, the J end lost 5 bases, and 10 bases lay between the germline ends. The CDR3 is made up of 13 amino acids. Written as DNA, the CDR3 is TGTGCCTGGAGTGAGGTGGTGGGAGATACGCAGTATTTT. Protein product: CAWSEVVGDTQYF.

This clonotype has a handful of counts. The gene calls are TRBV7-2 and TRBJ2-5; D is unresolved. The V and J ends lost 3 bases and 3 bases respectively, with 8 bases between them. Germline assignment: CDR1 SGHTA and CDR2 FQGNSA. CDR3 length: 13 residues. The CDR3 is CASSFSDKETQYF. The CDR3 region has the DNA TGTGCCAGCAGCTTTTCGGATAAAGAGACCCAGTACTTC. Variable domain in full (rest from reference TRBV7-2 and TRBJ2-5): GAGVSQSPSNKVTEKGKDVELRCDPISGHTALYWYRQSLGQGLEFLIYFQGNSAPDKSGLPSDRFSAERTGGSVSTLTIQRTQQEDSAVYLCASSFSDKETQYFGPGTRLLVL.

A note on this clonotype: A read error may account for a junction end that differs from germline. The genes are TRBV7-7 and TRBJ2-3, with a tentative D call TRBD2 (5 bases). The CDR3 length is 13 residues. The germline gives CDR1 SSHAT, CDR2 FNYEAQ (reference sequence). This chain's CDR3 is CASSLDPGNTQYF. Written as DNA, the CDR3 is TGTGCTAGCAGCTTAGATCCGGGAAATACGCAGTATTTT.

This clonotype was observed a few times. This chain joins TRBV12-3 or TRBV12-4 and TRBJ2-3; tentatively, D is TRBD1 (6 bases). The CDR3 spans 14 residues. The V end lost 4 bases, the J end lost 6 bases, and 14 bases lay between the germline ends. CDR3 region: CASSSTGQSDTQYF. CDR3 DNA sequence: TGTGCCAGCAGTTCCACAGGGCAGTCGGATACGCAGTATTTT.

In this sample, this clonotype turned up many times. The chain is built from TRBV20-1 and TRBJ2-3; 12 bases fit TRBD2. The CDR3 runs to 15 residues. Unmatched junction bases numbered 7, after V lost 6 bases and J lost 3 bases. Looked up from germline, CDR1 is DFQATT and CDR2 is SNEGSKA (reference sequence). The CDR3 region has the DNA TGCAGTGCCACCGGACTAGCGGGGAATACAGATACGCAGTATTTT. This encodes CSATGLAGNTDTQYF.

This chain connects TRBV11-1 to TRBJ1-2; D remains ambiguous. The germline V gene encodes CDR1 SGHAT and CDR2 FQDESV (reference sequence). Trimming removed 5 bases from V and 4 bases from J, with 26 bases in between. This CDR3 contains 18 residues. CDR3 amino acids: CASSPTLGLAGWAYGYTF. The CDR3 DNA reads TGTGCCAGCAGCCCTACCCTGGGTTTAGCTGGTTGGGCCTATGGCTACACCTTC.

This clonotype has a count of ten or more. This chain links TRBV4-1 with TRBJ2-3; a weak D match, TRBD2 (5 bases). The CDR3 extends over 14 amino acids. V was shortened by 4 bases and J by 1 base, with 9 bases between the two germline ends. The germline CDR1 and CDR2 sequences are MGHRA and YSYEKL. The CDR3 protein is CASSLGAGTDTQYF. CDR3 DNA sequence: TGCGCCAGCAGCCTAGGAGCGGGCACAGATACGCAGTATTTT.

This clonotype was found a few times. The CDR3 protein is CASHGGEVYNEQFF. The DNA of the CDR3 is TGTGCCAGCCATGGGGGGGAGGTTTACAATGAGCAGTTCTTC. The V call is TRBV11-3, the J call TRBJ2-1; 7 nucleotides agree with TRBD2. Germline V gene data show CDR1 as SGHNT and CDR2 as YENEEA. The CDR3 contains 14 residues. The V segment lost 8 bases and the J segment 4 bases; nucleotides outside the gene matches: 8.

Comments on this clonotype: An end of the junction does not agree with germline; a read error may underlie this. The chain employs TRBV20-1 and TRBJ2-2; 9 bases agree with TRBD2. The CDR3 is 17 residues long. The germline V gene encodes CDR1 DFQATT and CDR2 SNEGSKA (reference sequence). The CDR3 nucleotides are TGCTGTGCTAGAGGCAGACGCGGGGGGGCCAACACCGGGGAGCTGTTTTTT. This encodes CCARGRRGGANTGELFF.

The CDR3 bases are TGTGCCTGGAGTGGGGACCTAGGGGACTATGGCTACACCTTC. It encodes CAWSGDLGDYGYTF. V is TRBV30 and J is TRBJ1-2; tentatively, D is TRBD1 (5 bases). The germline CDR1 and CDR2 sequences are GTSNPN and SVGIG (reference sequence). Trimming took 1 base from V and 3 from J, leaving 12 bases between them. CDR3 length: 14 amino acids.

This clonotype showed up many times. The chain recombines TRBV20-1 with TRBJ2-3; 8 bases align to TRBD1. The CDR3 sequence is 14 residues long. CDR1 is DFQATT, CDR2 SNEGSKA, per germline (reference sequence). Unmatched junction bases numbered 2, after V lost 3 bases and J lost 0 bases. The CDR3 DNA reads TGCAGTGCTAGCGGACAGGGTAGCACAGATACGCAGTATTTT. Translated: CSASGQGSTDTQYF.

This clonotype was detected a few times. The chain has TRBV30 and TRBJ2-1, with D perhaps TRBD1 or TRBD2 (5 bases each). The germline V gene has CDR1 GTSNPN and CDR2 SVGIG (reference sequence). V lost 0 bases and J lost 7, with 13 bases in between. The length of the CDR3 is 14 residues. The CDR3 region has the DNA TGTGCCTGGAGTGTAAAATCATGGGGGAATGAGCAGTTCTTC. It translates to CAWSVKSWGNEQFF.

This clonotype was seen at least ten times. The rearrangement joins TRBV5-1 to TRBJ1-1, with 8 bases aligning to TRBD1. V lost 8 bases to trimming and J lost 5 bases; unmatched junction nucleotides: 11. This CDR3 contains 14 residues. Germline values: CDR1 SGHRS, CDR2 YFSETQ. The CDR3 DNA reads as TGCGCCAGTAAACCCCAGGGGGCGTATACTGAAGCTTTCTTT. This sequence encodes CASKPQGAYTEAFF.

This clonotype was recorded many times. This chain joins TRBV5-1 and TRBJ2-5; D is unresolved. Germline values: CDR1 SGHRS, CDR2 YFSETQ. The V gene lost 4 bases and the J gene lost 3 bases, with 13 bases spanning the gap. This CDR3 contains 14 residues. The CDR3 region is CASSPTSREETQYF. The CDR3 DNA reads TGCGCCAGCAGCCCAACAAGTAGAGAAGAGACCCAGTACTTC.

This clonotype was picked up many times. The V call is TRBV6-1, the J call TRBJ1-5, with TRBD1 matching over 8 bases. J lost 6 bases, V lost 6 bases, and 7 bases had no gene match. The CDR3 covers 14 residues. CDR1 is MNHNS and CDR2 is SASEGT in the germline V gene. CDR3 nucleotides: TGTGCCAGCAGCTCCCAGACAGGGGTTCAGCCCCAGCATTTT. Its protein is CASSSQTGVQPQHF.

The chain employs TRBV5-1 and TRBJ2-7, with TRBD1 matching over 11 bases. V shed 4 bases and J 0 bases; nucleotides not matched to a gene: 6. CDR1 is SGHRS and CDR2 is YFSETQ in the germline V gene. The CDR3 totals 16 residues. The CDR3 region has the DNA TGCGCCAGCAGCCCCGGGACAGGGGGTTTCTCCTACGAGCAGTACTTC. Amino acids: CASSPGTGGFSYEQYF. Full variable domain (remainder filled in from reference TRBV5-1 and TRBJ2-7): KAGVTQTPRYLIKTRGQQVTLSCSPISGHRSVSWYQQTPGQGLQFLFEYFSETQRNKGNFPGRFSGRQFSNSRSEMNVSTLELGDSALYLCASSPGTGGFSYEQYFGPGTRLTVT.

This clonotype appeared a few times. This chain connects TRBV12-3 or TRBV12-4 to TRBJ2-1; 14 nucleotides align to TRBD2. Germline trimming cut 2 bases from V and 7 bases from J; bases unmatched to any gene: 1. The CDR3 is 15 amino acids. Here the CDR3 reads CASSLRTSGGNEQFF. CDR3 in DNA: TGTGCCAGCAGTTTACGGACTAGCGGGGGGAATGAGCAGTTCTTC.